This TCR beta chain was found in a study of shared clonotypes between healthy human individuals. About the study: Donors, aged 18 to 49, were a couple of women and three men.

Per the germline V gene, CDR1 is SGHRS and CDR2 is YFSETQ. This CDR3 has 14 amino acids. V lost 4 bases, J lost 1 base, and 11 bases lay in between. On this clone itself: As yet, its antigen is unknown.

General study points: What limited the represented genetic and exposure-history diversity was the small number of donors. Clonotypes shared by all four sorted-subset donors had higher generation probabilities than non-shared clonotypes.

The protocol was immunoSEQ multiplex PCR, while the TCRdb copy is restricted to in-frame clones and leaves out a portion. This repertoire shows approximately 2.3 million clones, 90% to 95% found once; its top ten account for 0.39%. The sequence derives from a man in his late teens or twenties in good health. Some clones in this sample may be carry-over from other donors' samples. Sequencing was performed on naive CD4+ T cells from PBMCs. The subset here: CD45RA+ positively selected. This chain uses TRBV5-1 with TRBJ2-5; D is unclear. CDR3: CASSQETPQETQYF. CDR3 sequence (DNA): TGCGCCAGCAGCCAAGAAACCCCCCAAGAGACCCAGTACTTC.